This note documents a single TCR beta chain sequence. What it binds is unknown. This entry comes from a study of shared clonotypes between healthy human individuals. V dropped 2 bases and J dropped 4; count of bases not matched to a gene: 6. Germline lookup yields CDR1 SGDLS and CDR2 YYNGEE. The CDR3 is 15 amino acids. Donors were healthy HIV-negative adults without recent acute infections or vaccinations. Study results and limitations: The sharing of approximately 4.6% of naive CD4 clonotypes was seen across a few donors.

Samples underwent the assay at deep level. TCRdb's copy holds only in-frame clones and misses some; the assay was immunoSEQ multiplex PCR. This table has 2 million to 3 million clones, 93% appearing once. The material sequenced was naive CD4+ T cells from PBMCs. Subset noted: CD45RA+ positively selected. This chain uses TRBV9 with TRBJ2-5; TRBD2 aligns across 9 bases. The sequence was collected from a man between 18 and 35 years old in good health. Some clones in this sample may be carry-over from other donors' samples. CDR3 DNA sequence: TGTGCCAGCAGCGTGACTAGCGGATATGCAGAGACCCAGTACTTC. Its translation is CASSVTSGYAETQYF.